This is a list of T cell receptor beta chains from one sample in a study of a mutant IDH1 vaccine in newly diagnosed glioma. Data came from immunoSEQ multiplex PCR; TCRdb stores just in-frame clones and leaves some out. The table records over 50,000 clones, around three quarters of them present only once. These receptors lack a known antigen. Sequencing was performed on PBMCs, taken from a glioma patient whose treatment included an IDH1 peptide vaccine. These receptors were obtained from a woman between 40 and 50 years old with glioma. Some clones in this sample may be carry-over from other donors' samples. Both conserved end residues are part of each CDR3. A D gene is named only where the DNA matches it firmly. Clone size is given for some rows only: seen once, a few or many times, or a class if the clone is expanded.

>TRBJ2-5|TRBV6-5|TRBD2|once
CASSVTSGVSETQYF
TGTGCCAGCAGTGTGACTAGCGGGGTTTCAGAGACCCAGTACTTC
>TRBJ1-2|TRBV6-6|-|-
CASSNGLQYGYTF
TGTGCCAGCAGTAACGGACTTCAGTATGGCTACACCTTC
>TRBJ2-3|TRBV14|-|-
CASSQRGGPTDTQYF
TGTGCCAGCAGCCAAAGGGGGGGGCCCACAGATACGCAGTATTTT
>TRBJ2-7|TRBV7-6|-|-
CASSARPGSYEQYF
TGTGCCAGCAGCGCTAGGCCAGGGTCCTACGAGCAGTACTTC
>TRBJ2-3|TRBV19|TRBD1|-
CASSWTGTSTDTQYF
TGTGCCAGTAGTTGGACAGGGACTAGCACAGATACGCAGTATTTT
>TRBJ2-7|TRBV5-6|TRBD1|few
CASSLTGQGSHEQYF
TGTGCCAGCAGCTTGACGGGACAGGGGTCCCACGAGCAGTACTTC
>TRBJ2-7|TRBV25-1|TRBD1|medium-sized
CASSETGTGAYEQYF
TGTGCCAGCAGTGAAACCGGGACAGGGGCCTACGAGCAGTACTTC
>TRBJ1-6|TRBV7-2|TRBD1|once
CASSLAGQGGPPLHF
TGTGCCAGCAGCTTGGCGGGACAGGGGGGACCACCCCTCCACTTT
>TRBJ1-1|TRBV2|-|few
CASSFQGTGNTEAFF
TGTGCCAGCAGTTTTCAGGGGACTGGGAACACTGAAGCTTTCTTT
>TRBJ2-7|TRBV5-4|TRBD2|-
CASSVGTSGGQSYEQYF
TGTGCCAGCAGCGTAGGGACTAGCGGGGGGCAGAGTTACGAGCAGTACTTC
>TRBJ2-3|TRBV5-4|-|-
CASSPRPRADTQYF
TGTGCCAGCAGCCCGAGGCCTCGGGCAGATACGCAGTATTTT
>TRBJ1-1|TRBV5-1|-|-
CASSLSSGNTEAFF
TGCGCCAGCAGCTTGAGCTCAGGGAACACTGAAGCTTTCTTT
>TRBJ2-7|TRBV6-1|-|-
CASNGVGLEQYF
TGTGCCAGCAACGGGGTAGGACTCGAGCAGTACTTC
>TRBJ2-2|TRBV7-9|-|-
CAIPPQSRVTGELFF
TGTGCCATCCCCCCACAAAGCAGGGTTACCGGGGAGCTGTTTTTT
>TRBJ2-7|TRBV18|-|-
CASSPDRAKYGTLSSYEQYF
TGTGCCAGCTCACCCGATCGCGCAAAATATGGCACCTTAAGCTCCTACGAGCAGTACTTC
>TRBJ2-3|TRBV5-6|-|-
CASSKHPDTQYF
TGTGCCAGCAGCAAACACCCAGATACGCAGTATTTT
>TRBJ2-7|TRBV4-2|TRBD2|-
CASSQVSLAGDPGGCEQYF
TGTGCCAGCAGCCAAGTGTCGCTAGCGGGGGACCCTGGCGGTTGCGAGCAGTACTTC
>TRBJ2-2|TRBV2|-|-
CASRRDGNTGELFF
TGTGCCAGCAGGAGGGACGGGAACACCGGGGAGCTGTTTTTT
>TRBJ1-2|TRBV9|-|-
CASSVGVNPGGYTF
TGTGCCAGCAGCGTAGGGGTCAACCCCGGTGGCTACACCTTC
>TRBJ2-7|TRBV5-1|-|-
CASSFDRSYEQYF
TGCGCCAGCAGCTTCGACAGGAGCTACGAGCAGTACTTC
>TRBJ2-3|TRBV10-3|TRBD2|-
CAILSGEGDTQYF
TGTGCCATCCTAAGCGGGGAGGGGGATACGCAGTATTTT
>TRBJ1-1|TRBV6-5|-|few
CASSAHTEAFF
TGTGCCAGCAGTGCACATACTGAAGCTTTCTTT
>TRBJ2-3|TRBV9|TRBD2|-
CASSVTSGGTDTQYF
TGTGCCAGCAGCGTAACTAGCGGGGGGACAGATACGCAGTATTTT
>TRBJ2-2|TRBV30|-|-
CAWKYHWNTGELFF
TGTGCCTGGAAGTACCACTGGAACACCGGGGAGCTGTTTTTT
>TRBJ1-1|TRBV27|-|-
CASSGSGGSTEAFF
TGTGCCAGCTCCGGGAGTGGAGGGAGCACTGAAGCTTTCTTT
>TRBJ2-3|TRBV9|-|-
CASSVVGGPQYF
TGTGCCAGCAGCGTAGTAGGAGGGCCGCAGTATTTT
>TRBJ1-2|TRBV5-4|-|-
CASTSPGTNYGYTF
TGTGCCAGCACCTCACCGGGGACTAACTATGGCTACACCTTC
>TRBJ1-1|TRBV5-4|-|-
CASIRNTEAFF
TGTGCCAGCATCCGGAACACTGAAGCTTTCTTT
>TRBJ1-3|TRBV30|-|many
CAWSVRFRRDSGNTIYF
TGTGCCTGGAGTGTACGGTTCCGGCGGGACTCTGGAAACACCATATATTTT
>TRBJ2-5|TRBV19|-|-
CASTGGETQYF
TGTGCCAGTACAGGAGGGGAGACCCAGTACTTC
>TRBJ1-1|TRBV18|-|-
CASSVGETEAFF
TGTGCCAGCTCAGTAGGAGAGACTGAAGCTTTCTTT
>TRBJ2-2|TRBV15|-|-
CATSRDRGTGELFF
TGTGCCACCAGCAGAGATCGGGGGACCGGGGAGCTGTTTTTT
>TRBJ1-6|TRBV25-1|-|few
CASHIGTDNSPLHF
TGTGCCAGCCATATAGGGACCGATAATTCACCCCTCCACTTT
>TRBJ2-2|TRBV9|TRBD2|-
CASSVDLPGGGELFF
TGTGCCAGCAGCGTAGATCTCCCGGGGGGCGGGGAGCTGTTTTTT
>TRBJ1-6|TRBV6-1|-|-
CAGGKGYNSPLHF
TGTGCCGGAGGAAAGGGCTATAATTCACCCCTCCACTTT
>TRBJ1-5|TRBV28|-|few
CASSSRGRRDSNQPQHF
TGTGCCAGCAGTTCCCGGGGGCGGAGGGATAGCAATCAGCCCCAGCATTTT
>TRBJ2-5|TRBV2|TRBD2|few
CASGRASGGGETQYF
TGTGCCAGTGGGAGGGCTAGCGGGGGCGGAGAGACCCAGTACTTC
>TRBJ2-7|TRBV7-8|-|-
CASSSGTYEQYF
TGTGCCAGCAGTTCGGGGACCTACGAGCAGTACTTC
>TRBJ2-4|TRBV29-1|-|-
CSVEPPGLKNIQYF
TGCAGCGTTGAACCTCCGGGCCTTAAAAACATTCAGTACTTC
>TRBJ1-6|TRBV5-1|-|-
CASSSNRGLNSPLHF
TGCGCCAGCAGCTCAAACCGGGGCCTTAATTCACCCCTCCACTTT
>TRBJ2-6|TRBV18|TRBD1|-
CASSRDRGTGANVLTF
TGTGCCAGCTCCCGGGACAGGGGAACCGGGGCCAACGTCCTGACTTTC
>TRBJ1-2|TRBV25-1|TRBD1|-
CASSQTTSWTGEDYGYTF
TGTGCCAGCAGCCAGACAACATCCTGGACAGGGGAGGATTATGGCTACACCTTC
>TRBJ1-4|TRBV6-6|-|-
CASSYSREATNEKLFF
TGTGCCAGCAGTTACTCGAGGGAAGCAACTAATGAAAAACTGTTTTTT
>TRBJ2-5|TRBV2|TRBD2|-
CASRAGAGETQYF
TGTGCCAGCAGAGCGGGGGCAGGAGAGACCCAGTACTTC
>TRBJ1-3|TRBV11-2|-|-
CASDHRRTIYF
TGTGCCAGCGACCACCGCCGGACCATATATTTT
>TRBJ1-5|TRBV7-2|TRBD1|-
CASSLAGGGNQPQHF
TGTGCCAGCAGCTTAGCAGGGGGCGGCAATCAGCCCCAGCATTTT
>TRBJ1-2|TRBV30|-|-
CAWGPEEGYTF
TGTGCCTGGGGACCCGAGGAGGGCTACACCTTC
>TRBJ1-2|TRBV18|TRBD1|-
CASSSGQGGFYGYTF
TGTGCCAGCTCTTCCGGACAGGGTGGGTTCTATGGCTACACCTTC
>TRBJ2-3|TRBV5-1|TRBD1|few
CASRPPGTESTDTQYF
TGCGCCAGCAGGCCTCCCGGGACAGAGAGCACAGATACGCAGTATTTT
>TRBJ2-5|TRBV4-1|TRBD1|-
CASSQGLDRGKETQYF
TGCGCCAGCAGCCAAGGACTCGACAGGGGAAAAGAGACCCAGTACTTC
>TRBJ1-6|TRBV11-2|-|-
CASSLVRGSPLHF
TGTGCCAGCAGCCTGGTAAGAGGTTCACCCCTCCACTTT
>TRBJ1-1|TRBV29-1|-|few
CSVSRLNTEAFF
TGCAGCGTTTCGCGGTTGAACACTGAAGCTTTCTTT
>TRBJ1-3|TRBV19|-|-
CASSERPLSGNTIYF
TGTGCCAGTAGTGAACGGCCTCTCTCTGGAAACACCATATATTTT